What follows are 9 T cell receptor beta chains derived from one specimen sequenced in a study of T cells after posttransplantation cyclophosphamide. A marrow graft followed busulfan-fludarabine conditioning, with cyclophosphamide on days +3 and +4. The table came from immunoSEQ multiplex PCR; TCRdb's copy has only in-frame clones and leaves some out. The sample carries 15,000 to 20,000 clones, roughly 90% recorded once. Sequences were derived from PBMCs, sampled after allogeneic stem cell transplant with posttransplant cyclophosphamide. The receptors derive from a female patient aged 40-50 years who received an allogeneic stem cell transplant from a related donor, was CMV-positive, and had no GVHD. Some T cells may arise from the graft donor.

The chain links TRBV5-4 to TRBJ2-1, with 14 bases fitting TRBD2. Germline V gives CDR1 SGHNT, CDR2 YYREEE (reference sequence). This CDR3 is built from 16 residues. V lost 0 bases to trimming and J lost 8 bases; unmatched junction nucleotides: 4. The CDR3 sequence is CASSLGGTSGSDEQFF. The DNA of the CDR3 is TGTGCCAGCAGCTTGGGGGGGACTAGCGGGAGTGATGAGCAGTTCTTC. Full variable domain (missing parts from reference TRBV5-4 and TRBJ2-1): ETGVTQSPTHLIKTRGQQVTLRCSSQSGHNTVSWYQQALGQGPQFIFQYYREEENGRGNFPPRFSGLQFPNYSSELNVNALELDDSALYLCASSLGGTSGSDEQFFGPGTRLTVL.

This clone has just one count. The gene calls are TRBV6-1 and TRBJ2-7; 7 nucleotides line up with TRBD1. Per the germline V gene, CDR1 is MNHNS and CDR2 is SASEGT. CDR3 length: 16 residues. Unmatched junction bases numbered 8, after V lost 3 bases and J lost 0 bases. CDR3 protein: CASSDTGVLSSYEQYF. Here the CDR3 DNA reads TGTGCCAGCAGTGACACAGGGGTCTTAAGCTCCTACGAGCAGTACTTC.

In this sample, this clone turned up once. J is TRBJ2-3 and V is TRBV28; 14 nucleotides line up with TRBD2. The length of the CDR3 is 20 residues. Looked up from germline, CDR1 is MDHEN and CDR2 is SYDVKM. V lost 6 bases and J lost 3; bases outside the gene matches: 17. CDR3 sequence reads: CASSPISPGLAGVLTDTQYF. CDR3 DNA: TGTGCCAGCAGCCCAATCTCCCCGGGACTAGCGGGAGTACTGACAGATACGCAGTATTTT.

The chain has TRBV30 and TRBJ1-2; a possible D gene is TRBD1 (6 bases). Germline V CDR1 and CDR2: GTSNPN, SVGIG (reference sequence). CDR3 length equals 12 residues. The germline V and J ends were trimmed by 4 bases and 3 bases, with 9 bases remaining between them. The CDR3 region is CAWKQGYYGYTF. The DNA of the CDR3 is TGTGCCTGGAAACAGGGTTACTATGGCTACACCTTC.

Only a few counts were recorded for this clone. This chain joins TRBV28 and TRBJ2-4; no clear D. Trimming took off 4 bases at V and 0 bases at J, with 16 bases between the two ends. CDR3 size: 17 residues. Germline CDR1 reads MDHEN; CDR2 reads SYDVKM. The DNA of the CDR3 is TGTGCCAGCAGTTCCGACACCTCCAGAATAGCCAAAAACATTCAGTACTTC. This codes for CASSSDTSRIAKNIQYF.

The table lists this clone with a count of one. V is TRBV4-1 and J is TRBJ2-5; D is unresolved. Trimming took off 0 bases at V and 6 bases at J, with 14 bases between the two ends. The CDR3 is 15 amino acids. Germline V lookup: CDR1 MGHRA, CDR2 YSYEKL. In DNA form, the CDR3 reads TGCGCCAGCAGCCAAGATTCACTCCCGGGTAAGACCCAGTACTTC. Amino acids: CASSQDSLPGKTQYF.

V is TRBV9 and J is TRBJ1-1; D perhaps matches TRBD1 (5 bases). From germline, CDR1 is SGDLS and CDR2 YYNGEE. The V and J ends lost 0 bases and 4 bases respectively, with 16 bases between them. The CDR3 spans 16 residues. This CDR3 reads CASSVGEGRGGTEAFF. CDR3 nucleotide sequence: TGTGCCAGCAGCGTAGGGGAGGGGCGCGGAGGCACTGAAGCTTTCTTT.

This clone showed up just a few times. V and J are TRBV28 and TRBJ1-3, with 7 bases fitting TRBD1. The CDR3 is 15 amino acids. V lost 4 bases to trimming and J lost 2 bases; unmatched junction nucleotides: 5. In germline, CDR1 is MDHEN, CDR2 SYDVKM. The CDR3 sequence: CASSSTGTAGNTIYF. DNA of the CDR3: TGTGCCAGCAGTTCCACCGGGACAGCTGGAAACACCATATATTTT.

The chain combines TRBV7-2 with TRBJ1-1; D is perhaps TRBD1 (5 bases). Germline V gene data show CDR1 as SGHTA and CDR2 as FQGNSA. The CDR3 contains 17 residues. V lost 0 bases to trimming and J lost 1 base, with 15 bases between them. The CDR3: CASSLASPSRANTEAFF. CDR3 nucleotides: TGTGCCAGCAGCTTAGCCTCCCCAAGCAGGGCGAACACTGAAGCTTTCTTT.